Following are 10 T cell receptor beta chains from one sample sequenced in a study of identical twins. Using its own MiXCR run on the 5' RACE reads, TCRdb lists one record per CDR3 protein. The sample lists 400,000 to 600,000 distinct CDR3 sequences, around 22% occurring once. The same specimen was also included in a second study, on yellow fever vaccine responses in identical twins.

Sequencing was performed on CD4+ T cells sorted from blood. These receptors were taken from a woman under 30 in good health.

This clonotype has just a few counts. The V gene is TRBV4-2, the J gene TRBJ2-6; D remains unclear. CDR1 and CDR2 (germline): LGHNA, YNFKEQ. With 0 bases removed from V and 1 base from J, the gap between germline ends came to 7 bases. This CDR3 is built from 16 residues. CDR3 DNA sequence: TGTGCCAGCAGCCAAGAGAAGTTTTCTGGGGCCAACGTCCTGACTTTC. Its translation is CASSQEKFSGANVLTF.

This chain joins TRBV11-2 and TRBJ2-2; D tentatively fits TRBD1 or TRBD2 (6 bases each). V was clipped by 4 bases and J by 5 bases, with 17 bases between them. Germline CDR1 is SGHAT and CDR2 is FQNNGV. This CDR3 spans 16 amino acids. CDR3 protein: CASSSIGGRRTGELFF. Here the CDR3 DNA reads TGTGCCAGCAGCTCGATTGGGGGGCGCAGGACCGGGGAGCTGTTTTTT.

The chain combines TRBV20-1 with TRBJ2-3; the match to TRBD2 covers 9 bases. Germline loops: CDR1 DFQATT, CDR2 SNEGSKA (reference sequence). The CDR3 covers 14 residues. Here the CDR3 reads CSADQRGASDTQYF. The CDR3 coding sequence is TGCAGCGCAGACCAGCGGGGGGCTTCGGATACGCAGTATTTT.

The chain links TRBV2 to TRBJ1-1; perhaps TRBD1 as D (5 bases). From germline, CDR1 is SNHLY and CDR2 FYNNEI. The CDR3 consists of 11 residues. Trimming shortened V by 5 bases and J by 10 bases, and 11 bases separated the two germline ends. CDR3 protein: CASSPPGGAFF. In DNA, the CDR3 is TGTGCCAGCAGTCCCCCGGGGGGAGCTTTCTTT.

The chain combines TRBV7-9 with TRBJ1-6; D unresolved. The length of the CDR3 is 14 residues. The V gene's germline CDR1 is SEHNR and CDR2 FQNEAQ (reference sequence). V lost 4 bases and J 6 bases, leaving 10 bases between the germline ends. The CDR3 protein is CASSSSRTNSPLHF. In nucleotides, the CDR3 is TGTGCCAGCAGCTCCTCGCGGACTAATTCACCCCTCCACTTT.

The CDR3, as DNA: TGTGCCAGCACTCCGGACTCCTACGAGCAGTACGTC. Amino acids: CASTPDSYEQYV. The chain joins TRBV2 to TRBJ2-7, with D unresolved. V dropped 7 bases and J dropped 0 bases, with 7 bases sitting between them. Looked up from germline, CDR1 is SNHLY and CDR2 is FYNNEI. The length of the CDR3 is 12 residues.

The V call is TRBV19, the J call TRBJ2-2, with D perhaps TRBD1 (6 bases). V was cut by 7 bases and J by 3 bases, with 12 bases left in between. The germline gives CDR1 LNHDA, CDR2 SQIVND (reference sequence). The CDR3 runs to 14 residues. Written as DNA, the CDR3 is TGTGCCAGTATCCCTCAGGGGTACACCGGGGAGCTGTTTTTT. Protein product: CASIPQGYTGELFF.

This chain connects TRBV15 to TRBJ2-3; 7 nucleotides align to TRBD1. J was trimmed by 0 bases and V by 0 bases; bases with no gene match: 3. Germline loops: CDR1 LNHNV, CDR2 YYDKDF (reference sequence). The CDR3 sequence is 16 residues long. The CDR3, as DNA: TGTGCCACCAGCAGAGAGGCAGGGGGTAGCACAGATACGCAGTATTTT. Its protein is CATSREAGGSTDTQYF.

The J gene is TRBJ1-2, the V gene TRBV7-9; D may be TRBD1 (6 bases). This CDR3 spans 14 amino acids. Germline lookup yields CDR1 SEHNR and CDR2 FQNEAQ (reference sequence). V lost 5 bases and J lost 1, with 11 bases in between. The CDR3 sequence is CASSTQQGNYGYTF. The CDR3 bases are TGTGCCAGCAGCACCCAACAGGGTAACTATGGCTACACCTTC.

This chain uses TRBV5-1 with TRBJ2-3; the D gene could be TRBD1 or TRBD2 (5 bases each). V lost 2 bases to trimming and J lost 0 bases, with 22 bases between them. Germline V lookup: CDR1 SGHRS, CDR2 YFSETQ. This CDR3 spans 19 amino acids. In nucleotides, the CDR3 is TGCGCCAGCAGCTTTATCTATAACGCCGGGACGCGGAGCACAGATACGCAGTATTTT. Translated: CASSFIYNAGTRSTDTQYF.